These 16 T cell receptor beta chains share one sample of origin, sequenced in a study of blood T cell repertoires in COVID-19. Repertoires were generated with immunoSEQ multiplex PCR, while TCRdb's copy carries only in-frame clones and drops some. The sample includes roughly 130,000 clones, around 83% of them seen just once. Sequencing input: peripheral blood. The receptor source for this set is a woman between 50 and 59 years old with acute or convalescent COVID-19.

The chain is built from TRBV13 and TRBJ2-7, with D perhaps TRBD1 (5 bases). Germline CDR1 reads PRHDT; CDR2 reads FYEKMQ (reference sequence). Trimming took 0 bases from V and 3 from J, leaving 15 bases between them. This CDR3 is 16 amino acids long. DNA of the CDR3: TGTGCCAGCAGCTTAGGCCAAGGGGCCTACTTCTACGAGCAGTACTTC. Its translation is CASSLGQGAYFYEQYF.

Here the CDR3 reads CASSLVTALGNEQYF. As DNA, the CDR3 is TGTGCCAGCAGCTTAGTGACAGCCTTAGGGAACGAGCAGTACTTC. The J gene is TRBJ2-7, the V gene TRBV7-8, with D tentatively TRBD1 (5 bases). Trimming removed 1 base from V and 5 bases from J, with 15 bases in between. Germline CDR1 SGHVS, CDR2 FQNEAQ. The CDR3 runs 15 residues.

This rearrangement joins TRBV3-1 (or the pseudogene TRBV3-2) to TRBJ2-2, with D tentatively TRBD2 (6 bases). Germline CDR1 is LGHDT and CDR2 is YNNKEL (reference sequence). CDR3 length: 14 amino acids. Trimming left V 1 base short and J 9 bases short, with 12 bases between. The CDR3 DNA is TGTGCCAGCAGCCAAGGGTACGCGGGATGGGAGCTGTTTTTT. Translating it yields CASSQGYAGWELFF.

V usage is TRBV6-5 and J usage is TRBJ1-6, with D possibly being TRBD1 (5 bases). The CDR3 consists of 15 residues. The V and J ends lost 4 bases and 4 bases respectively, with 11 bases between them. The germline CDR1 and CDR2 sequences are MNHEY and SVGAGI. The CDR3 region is CASSFRQYYNSPLHF. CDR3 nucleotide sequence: TGTGCCAGCAGTTTCAGACAGTATTATAATTCACCCCTCCACTTT.

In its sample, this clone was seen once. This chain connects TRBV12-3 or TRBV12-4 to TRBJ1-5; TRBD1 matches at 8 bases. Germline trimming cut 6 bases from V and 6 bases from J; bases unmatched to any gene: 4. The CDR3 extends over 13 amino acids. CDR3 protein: CASRGQEGQPQHF. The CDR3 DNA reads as TGTGCCAGCAGGGGACAGGAAGGTCAGCCCCAGCATTTT.

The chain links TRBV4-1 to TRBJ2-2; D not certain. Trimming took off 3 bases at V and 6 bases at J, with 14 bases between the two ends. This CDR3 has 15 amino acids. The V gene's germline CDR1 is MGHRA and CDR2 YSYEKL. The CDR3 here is CASSQLTQVAGELFF. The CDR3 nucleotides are TGCGCCAGCAGCCAGCTCACTCAGGTCGCCGGGGAGCTGTTTTTT.

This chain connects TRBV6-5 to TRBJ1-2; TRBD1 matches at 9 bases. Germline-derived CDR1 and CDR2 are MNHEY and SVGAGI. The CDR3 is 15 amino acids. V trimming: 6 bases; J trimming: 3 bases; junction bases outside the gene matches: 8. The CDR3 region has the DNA TGTGCCAGCAGCGCAGGACAGGGGCAGGACTATGGCTACACCTTC. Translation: CASSAGQGQDYGYTF.

CDR3 region: CASSFSGSGANVLTF. CDR3 nucleotides: TGTGCCAGCAGTTTTAGCGGCTCTGGGGCCAACGTCCTGACTTTC. The chain combines TRBV28 with TRBJ2-6, with a weak D call TRBD2 (6 bases). This CDR3 comprises 15 residues. CDR1 MDHEN and CDR2 SYDVKM come from the germline V gene. With 3 bases removed from V and 0 bases from J, the gap between germline ends came to 6 bases.

DNA of the CDR3: TGTGCCAGCGGGACTAGCGGGGGGGAGCAGTACTTC. Its protein is CASGTSGGEQYF. This rearrangement joins TRBV12-3 or TRBV12-4 to TRBJ2-7; 15 bases match TRBD2. V lost 8 bases to trimming and J lost 7 bases; unmatched junction nucleotides: 0. There are 12 residues in the CDR3.

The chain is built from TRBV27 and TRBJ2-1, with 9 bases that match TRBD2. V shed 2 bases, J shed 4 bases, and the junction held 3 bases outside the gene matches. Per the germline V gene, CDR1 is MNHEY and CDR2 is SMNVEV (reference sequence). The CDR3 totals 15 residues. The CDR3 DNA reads TGTGCCAGCAGTTTAGGGACTAGCTTGTACAATGAGCAGTTCTTC. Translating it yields CASSLGTSLYNEQFF.

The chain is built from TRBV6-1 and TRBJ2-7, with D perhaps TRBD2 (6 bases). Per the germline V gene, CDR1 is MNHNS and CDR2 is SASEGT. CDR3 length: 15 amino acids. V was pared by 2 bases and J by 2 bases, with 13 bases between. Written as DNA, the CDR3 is TGTGCCAGCAGTGAATGGGGGGACGGTGCCTACGAGCAGTACTTC. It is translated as CASSEWGDGAYEQYF.

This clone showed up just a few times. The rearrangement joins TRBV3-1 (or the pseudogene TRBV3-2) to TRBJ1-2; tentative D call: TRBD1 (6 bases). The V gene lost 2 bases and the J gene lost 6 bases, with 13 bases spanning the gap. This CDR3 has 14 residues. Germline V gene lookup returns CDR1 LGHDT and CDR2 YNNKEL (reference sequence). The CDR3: CASSQRNRVHGYTF. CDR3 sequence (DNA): TGTGCCAGCAGCCAAAGAAACAGGGTCCATGGCTACACCTTC.

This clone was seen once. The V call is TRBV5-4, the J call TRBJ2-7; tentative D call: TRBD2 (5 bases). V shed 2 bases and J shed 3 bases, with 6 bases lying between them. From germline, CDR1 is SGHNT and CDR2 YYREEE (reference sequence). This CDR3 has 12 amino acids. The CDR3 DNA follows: TGTGCCAGCAGCTTTCGGGGCTACGAGCAGTACTTC. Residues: CASSFRGYEQYF.

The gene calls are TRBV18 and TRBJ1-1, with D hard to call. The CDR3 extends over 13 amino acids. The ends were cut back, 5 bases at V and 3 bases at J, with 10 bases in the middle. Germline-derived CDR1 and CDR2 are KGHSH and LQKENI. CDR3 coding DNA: TGTGCCAGCTCATCCTCCCAGGACACTGAAGCTTTCTTT. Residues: CASSSSQDTEAFF.

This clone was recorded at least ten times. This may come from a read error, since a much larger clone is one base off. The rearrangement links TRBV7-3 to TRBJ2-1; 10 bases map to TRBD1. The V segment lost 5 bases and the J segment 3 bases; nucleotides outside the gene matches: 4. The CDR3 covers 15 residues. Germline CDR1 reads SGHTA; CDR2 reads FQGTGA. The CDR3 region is CASSLGQGVYNEQFF. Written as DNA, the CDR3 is TGTGCCAGCAGCCTCGGACAGGGGGTCTACAATGAGCAGTTCTTC.

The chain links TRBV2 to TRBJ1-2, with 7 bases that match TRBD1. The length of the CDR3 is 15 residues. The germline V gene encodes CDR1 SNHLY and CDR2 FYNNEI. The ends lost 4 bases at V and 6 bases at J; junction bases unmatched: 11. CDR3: CASSGVTGTRDGYTF. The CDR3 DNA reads TGTGCCAGCAGTGGGGTGACAGGGACCAGGGATGGCTACACCTTC.